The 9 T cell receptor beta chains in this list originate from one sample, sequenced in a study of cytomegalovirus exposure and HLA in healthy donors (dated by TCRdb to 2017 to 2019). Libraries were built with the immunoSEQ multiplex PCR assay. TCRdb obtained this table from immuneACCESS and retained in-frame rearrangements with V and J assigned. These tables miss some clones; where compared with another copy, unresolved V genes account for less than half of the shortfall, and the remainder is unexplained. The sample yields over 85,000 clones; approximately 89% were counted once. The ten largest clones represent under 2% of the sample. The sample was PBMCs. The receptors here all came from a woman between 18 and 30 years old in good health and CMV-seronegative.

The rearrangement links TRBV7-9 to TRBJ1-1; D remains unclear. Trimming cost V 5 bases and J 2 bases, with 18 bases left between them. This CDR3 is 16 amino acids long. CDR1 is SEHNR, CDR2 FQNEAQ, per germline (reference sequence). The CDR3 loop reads CASSPDPRGPNTEAFF. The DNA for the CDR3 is TGTGCCAGCAGCCCAGACCCCCGGGGTCCTAACACTGAAGCTTTCTTT.

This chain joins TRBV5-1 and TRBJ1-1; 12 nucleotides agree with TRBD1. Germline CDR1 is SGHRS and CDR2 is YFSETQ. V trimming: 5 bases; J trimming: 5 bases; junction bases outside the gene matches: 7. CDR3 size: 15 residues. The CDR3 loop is CASSWGQGARTEAFF. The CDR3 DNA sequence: TGCGCCAGCAGTTGGGGACAGGGGGCAAGAACTGAAGCTTTCTTT. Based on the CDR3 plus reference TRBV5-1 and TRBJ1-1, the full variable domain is KAGVTQTPRYLIKTRGQQVTLSCSPISGHRSVSWYQQTPGQGLQFLFEYFSETQRNKGNFPGRFSGRQFSNSRSEMNVSTLELGDSALYLCASSWGQGARTEAFFGQGTRLTVV.

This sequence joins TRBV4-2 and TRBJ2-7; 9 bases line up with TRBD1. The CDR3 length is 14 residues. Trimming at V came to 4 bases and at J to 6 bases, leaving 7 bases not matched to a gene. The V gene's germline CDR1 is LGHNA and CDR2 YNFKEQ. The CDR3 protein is CASSRGTGSFEQYF. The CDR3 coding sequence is TGTGCCAGCAGCCGCGGGACAGGGTCGTTCGAGCAGTACTTC.

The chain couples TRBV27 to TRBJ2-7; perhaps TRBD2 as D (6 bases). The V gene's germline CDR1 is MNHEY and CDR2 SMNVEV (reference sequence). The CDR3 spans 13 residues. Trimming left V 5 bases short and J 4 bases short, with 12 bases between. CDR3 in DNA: TGTGCCAGCAGTCCCACGGGGGTATACGAGCAGTACTTC. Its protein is CASSPTGVYEQYF.

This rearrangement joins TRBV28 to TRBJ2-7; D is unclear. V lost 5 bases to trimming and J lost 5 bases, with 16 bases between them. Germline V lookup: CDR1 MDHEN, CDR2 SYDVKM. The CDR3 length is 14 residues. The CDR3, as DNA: TGTGCCAGCAGTCTTTCAACCCGCACGGACGAGCAGTACTTC. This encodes CASSLSTRTDEQYF.

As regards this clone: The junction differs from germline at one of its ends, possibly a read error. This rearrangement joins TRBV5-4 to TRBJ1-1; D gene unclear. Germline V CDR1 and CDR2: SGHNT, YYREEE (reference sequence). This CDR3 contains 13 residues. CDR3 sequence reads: CASSSAWSEERIF. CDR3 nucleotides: TGTGCCAGCAGCTCAGCTTGGTCAGAGGAGAGGATCTTT.

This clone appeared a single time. The CDR3 DNA follows: TGCGCCAGCAGCCAAATTACAGGGAATTCACCCCTCCACTTT. Its protein is CASSQITGNSPLHF. The rearrangement joins TRBV4-3 to TRBJ1-6; D may be TRBD1 (6 bases). CDR1 LGHNA and CDR2 YSLEER come from the germline V gene. V lost 2 bases and J 7 bases, leaving 9 bases between the germline ends. CDR3 length equals 14 residues.

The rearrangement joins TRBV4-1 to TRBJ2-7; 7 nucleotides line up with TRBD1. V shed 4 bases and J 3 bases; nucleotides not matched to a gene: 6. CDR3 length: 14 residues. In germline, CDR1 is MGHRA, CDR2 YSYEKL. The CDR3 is CASSLGQANYEQYF. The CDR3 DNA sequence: TGCGCCAGCAGCCTCGGACAGGCAAACTACGAGCAGTACTTC.

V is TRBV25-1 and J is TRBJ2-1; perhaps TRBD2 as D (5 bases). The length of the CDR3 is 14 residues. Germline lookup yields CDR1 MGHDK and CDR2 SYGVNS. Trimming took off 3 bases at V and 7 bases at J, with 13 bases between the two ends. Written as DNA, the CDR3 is TGTGCCAGCAGTGACCAACCCCCGGGGAATGAGCAGTTCTTC. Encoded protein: CASSDQPPGNEQFF.